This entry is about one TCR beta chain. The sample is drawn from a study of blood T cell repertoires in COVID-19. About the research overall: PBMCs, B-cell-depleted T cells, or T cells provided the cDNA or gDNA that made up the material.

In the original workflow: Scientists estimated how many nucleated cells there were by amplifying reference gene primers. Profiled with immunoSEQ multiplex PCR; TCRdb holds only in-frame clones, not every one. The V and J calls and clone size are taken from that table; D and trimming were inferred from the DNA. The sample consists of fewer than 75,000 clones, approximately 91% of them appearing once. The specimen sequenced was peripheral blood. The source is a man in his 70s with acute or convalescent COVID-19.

The CDR3 DNA is TGTGCCAGCAGCCAAGATAAGCAACCCCAAGAGACCCAGTACTTC. Residues: CASSQDKQPQETQYF. The chain employs TRBV4-2 and TRBJ2-5; D is uncertain. The CDR3 is made up of 15 amino acids. Trimming pared 0 bases from V and 1 base from J, leaving 9 bases between. Germline loops: CDR1 LGHNA, CDR2 YNFKEQ.